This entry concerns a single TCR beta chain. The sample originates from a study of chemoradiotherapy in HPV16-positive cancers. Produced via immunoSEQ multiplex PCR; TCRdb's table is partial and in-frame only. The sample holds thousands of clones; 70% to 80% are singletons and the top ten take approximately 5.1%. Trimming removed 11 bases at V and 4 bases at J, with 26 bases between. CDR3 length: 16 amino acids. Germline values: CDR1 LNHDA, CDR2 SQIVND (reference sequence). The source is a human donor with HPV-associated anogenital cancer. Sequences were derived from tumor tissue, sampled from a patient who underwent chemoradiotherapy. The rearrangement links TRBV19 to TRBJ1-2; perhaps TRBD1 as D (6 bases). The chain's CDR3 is CAASRGGDLGSYGYTF. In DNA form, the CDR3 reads TGTGCCGCCAGTAGAGGGGGTGATCTGGGCAGCTATGGCTACACCTTC.